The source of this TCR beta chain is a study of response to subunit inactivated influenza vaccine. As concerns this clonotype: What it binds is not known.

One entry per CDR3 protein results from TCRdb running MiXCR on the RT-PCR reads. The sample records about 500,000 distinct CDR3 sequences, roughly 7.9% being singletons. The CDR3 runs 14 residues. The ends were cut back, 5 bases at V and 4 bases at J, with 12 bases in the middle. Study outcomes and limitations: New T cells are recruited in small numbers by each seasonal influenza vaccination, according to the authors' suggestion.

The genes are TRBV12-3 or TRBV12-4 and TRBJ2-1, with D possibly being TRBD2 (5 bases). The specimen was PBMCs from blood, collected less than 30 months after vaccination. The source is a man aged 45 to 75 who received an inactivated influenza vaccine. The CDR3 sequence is CASSTRTEYNEQFF. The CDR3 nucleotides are TGTGCCAGCAGTACCCGGACTGAATACAATGAGCAGTTCTTC.